The 22 T cell receptor beta chains listed next were all sequenced from one sample in a study of cytomegalovirus exposure and HLA in healthy donors. PCR was performed using 60 Vbeta and 13 Jbeta primers. TCRdb's table, derived via immunoSEQ multiplex PCR, lists solely in-frame clones and lacks some. In the table there are some 110,000 clones, under 85% of which are singletons. The source material was PBMCs. The receptor set was obtained from a young man in good health and CMV-seronegative.

This chain uses TRBV5-4 with TRBJ2-7; tentative D call: TRBD1 (6 bases). Trimming cost V 3 bases and J 4 bases, with 14 bases left between them. This CDR3 spans 14 amino acids. Germline V lookup: CDR1 SGHNT, CDR2 YYREEE (reference sequence). The chain's CDR3 is CASSSGQSSYEQYF. In nucleotides, the CDR3 is TGTGCCAGCAGCTCGGGACAAAGTTCTTACGAGCAGTACTTC.

The V call is TRBV28, the J call TRBJ2-7, with a tentative D call TRBD1 (5 bases). From germline, CDR1 is MDHEN and CDR2 SYDVKM. The CDR3 contains 13 residues. V lost 4 bases and J 1 base, leaving 8 bases between the germline ends. The chain's CDR3 is CASSWGRSYEQYF. The DNA of the CDR3 is TGTGCCAGCAGTTGGGGCCGTTCCTACGAGCAGTACTTC.

The V gene is TRBV5-1, the J gene TRBJ2-7; D call uncertain. The CDR3 loop spans 14 amino acids. V was cut by 2 bases and J by 0 bases, with 9 bases left in between. Germline V gene sequence: CDR1 SGHRS, CDR2 YFSETQ. The CDR3 nucleotides read TGCGCCAGCAGCTTAGGCAGGTCCTCCTACGAGCAGTACTTC. This codes for CASSLGRSSYEQYF.

The gene calls are TRBV27 and TRBJ1-5; weak D call: TRBD1 (5 bases). Germline V gives CDR1 MNHEY, CDR2 SMNVEV (reference sequence). The CDR3 is 16 residues long. Trimming stripped 6 bases from V and 9 bases from J, with 24 bases between. CDR3 in amino acids: CASSHGAQGAGGPQHF. For the CDR3, the DNA is TGTGCCAGCAGCCACGGGGCCCAAGGGGCGGGGGGGCCCCAGCATTTT.

This chain connects TRBV9 to TRBJ1-2, with D possibly TRBD1 on 6 matching bases. CDR3 size: 12 residues. The V and J ends lost 4 bases and 5 bases respectively, with 9 bases between them. Germline values: CDR1 SGDLS, CDR2 YYNGEE. The CDR3 coding sequence is TGTGCCAGCAGCACACAGGGATATGGCTACACCTTC. Protein: CASSTQGYGYTF.

This chain links TRBV28 with TRBJ1-1; the match to TRBD1 covers 8 bases. CDR1 and CDR2 (germline): MDHEN, SYDVKM. This CDR3 has 14 amino acids. V dropped 5 bases and J dropped 2; count of bases not matched to a gene: 4. Here the CDR3 reads CASSTDRENTEAFF. CDR3 bases: TGTGCCAGCAGTACGGACAGGGAAAACACTGAAGCTTTCTTT. The full variable domain, rest sourced from reference TRBV28 and TRBJ1-1, is DVKVTQSSRYLVKRTGEKVFLECVQDMDHENMFWYRQDPGLGLRLIYFSYDVKMKEKGDIPEGYSVSREKKERFSLILESASTNQTSMYLCASSTDRENTEAFFGQGTRLTVV.

CDR3 sequence reads: CSVEPTVQETQYF. CDR3 bases: TGCAGCGTTGAACCGACAGTGCAAGAGACCCAGTACTTC. The genes are TRBV29-1 and TRBJ2-5; D is possibly TRBD1 (5 bases). V lost 2 bases and J lost 2, with 9 bases in between. Germline V CDR1 and CDR2: SQVTM, ANQGSEA. The CDR3 is made up of 13 amino acids.

The sample holds one count of this clone. This chain uses TRBV5-1 with TRBJ1-1; 7 nucleotides line up with TRBD1. CDR1 is SGHRS, CDR2 YFSETQ, per germline. This CDR3 is 11 amino acids long. J gave up 10 bases and V 3 bases, and 3 bases lay outside the gene matches. DNA of the CDR3: TGCGCCAGCAGCTACCAGGGGGGAGCTTTCTTT. Translation: CASSYQGGAFF.

The chain recombines TRBV9 with TRBJ2-7; TRBD2 aligns across 7 bases. Per the germline V gene, CDR1 is SGDLS and CDR2 is YYNGEE. CDR3 length: 16 amino acids. V shed 0 bases, J shed 0 bases, and the junction held 6 bases outside the gene matches. The CDR3 DNA reads TGTGCCAGCAGCGTAGGACCCGGGAGGAGCTCCTACGAGCAGTACTTC. Translating it yields CASSVGPGRSSYEQYF.

This clone turned up a few times. This sequence joins TRBV9 and TRBJ2-1; D is perhaps TRBD2 (6 bases). The V end lost 4 bases, the J end lost 7 bases, and 21 bases lay between the germline ends. The CDR3 covers 16 residues. Germline values: CDR1 SGDLS, CDR2 YYNGEE. The CDR3 nucleotides are TGTGCCAGCAGCATTAAACCGGGAGATGGTAAAAATGAGCAGTTCTTC. Translation gives CASSIKPGDGKNEQFF.

The rearrangement uses TRBV19 and TRBJ2-6, with 8 bases identical to TRBD1. The CDR3 is made up of 21 amino acids. In germline, CDR1 is LNHDA, CDR2 SQIVND (reference sequence). The junction had 18 bases not matched to a gene; V was cut back by 5 bases and J by 0 bases. Written as DNA, the CDR3 is TGTGCCAGTAGTCCTACCGGACAGGGCACATGGGCACACTCTGGGGCCAACGTCCTGACTTTC. This codes for CASSPTGQGTWAHSGANVLTF.

The J gene is TRBJ1-2, the V gene TRBV6-5, with D tentatively TRBD1 (5 bases). The CDR3 sequence is 13 residues long. V lost 6 bases, J lost 2 bases, and 10 bases lay in between. Germline assignment: CDR1 MNHEY and CDR2 SVGAGI. The CDR3 protein is CASRSTANYGYTF. The CDR3 DNA reads TGTGCCAGCAGATCGACAGCGAACTATGGCTACACCTTC.

This clone was observed once. This chain connects TRBV4-1 to TRBJ2-2; TRBD2 agrees at 7 bases. The CDR3 is 17 residues long. The germline V gene has CDR1 MGHRA and CDR2 YSYEKL. The trim removed 0 bases at V and 7 bases at J, leaving 11 bases unmatched. The CDR3 DNA follows: TGCGCCAGCAGCCAAGAAGGTGTAATGCGGGAGCACGGGGAGCTGTTTTTT. It is translated as CASSQEGVMREHGELFF.

CDR3 nucleotide sequence: TGTGCCAGCAGCCCGGGACTCCGATATACGCAGTATTTT. It encodes CASSPGLRYTQYF. The V call is TRBV6-4, the J call TRBJ2-3; D might be TRBD2 (6 bases). The length of the CDR3 is 13 residues. CDR1 is MRHNA, CDR2 SNTAGT, per germline. Trimming took off 6 bases at V and 7 bases at J, with 14 bases between the two ends.

In its sample, this clone is medium-sized. V usage is TRBV15 and J usage is TRBJ1-1; the D gene is possibly TRBD1 (5 bases). V was trimmed by 4 bases and J by 4 bases, leaving 16 bases between them. From germline, CDR1 is LNHNV and CDR2 YYDKDF (reference sequence). This CDR3 has 15 residues. CDR3 protein: CATSIRRGTVTEAFF. CDR3 DNA sequence: TGTGCCACCAGCATCCGACGGGGGACGGTCACTGAAGCTTTCTTT.

J is TRBJ2-1 and V is TRBV27; 7 bases match TRBD2. The germline V gene encodes CDR1 MNHEY and CDR2 SMNVEV (reference sequence). The CDR3 covers 15 residues. Trimming removed 5 bases from V and 4 bases from J; junction bases left unmatched: 8. Here the CDR3 reads CASSPFWEGYNEQFF. CDR3 sequence (DNA): TGTGCCAGCAGTCCCTTTTGGGAGGGATACAATGAGCAGTTCTTC.

The rearrangement joins TRBV28 to TRBJ1-5; 12 bases agree with TRBD1. Germline V gene sequence: CDR1 MDHEN, CDR2 SYDVKM. The CDR3 sequence is 18 residues long. V lost 4 bases to trimming and J lost 7 bases; unmatched junction nucleotides: 14. The CDR3 DNA is TGTGCCAGCAGTTCCCTCACCGGGACAGGGGGCTCGGGGCAGCCCCAGCATTTT. Its protein product is CASSSLTGTGGSGQPQHF.

The chain combines TRBV7-2 with TRBJ2-3; tentatively, D is TRBD2 (6 bases). CDR3 size: 12 residues. Germline lookup yields CDR1 SGHTA and CDR2 FQGNSA. Trimming stripped 4 bases from V and 4 bases from J, with 6 bases between. CDR3 DNA sequence: TGTGCCAGCAGCTGGAGGGCAGATACGCAGTATTTT. Encoded protein: CASSWRADTQYF. Looking up the rest from reference TRBV7-2 and TRBJ2-3 gives the full variable domain: GAGVSQSPSNKVTEKGKDVELRCDPISGHTALYWYRQSLGQGLEFLIYFQGNSAPDKSGLPSDRFSAERTGGSVSTLTIQRTQQEDSAVYLCASSWRADTQYFGPGTRLTVL.

The rearrangement uses TRBV6-6 and TRBJ2-3; 10 nucleotides agree with TRBD2. The CDR3 loop spans 13 amino acids. The trim removed 5 bases at V and 10 bases at J, leaving 6 bases unmatched. Germline CDR1 and CDR2: MNHNY and SVGAGI (reference sequence). The CDR3 coding sequence is TGTGCCAGCAGTACCTCCGGGACTAGCGCGCAGTATTTT. Its protein is CASSTSGTSAQYF.

The J gene is TRBJ1-4, the V gene TRBV9; 12 positions agree with TRBD1. Germline V gene sequence: CDR1 SGDLS, CDR2 YYNGEE. This CDR3 has 14 amino acids. V lost 3 bases, J lost 10 bases, and 4 bases stayed unmatched. The CDR3 region has the DNA TGTGCCAGCAGCGAGGGACAGGGGGCCGGAAAACTGTTTTTT. Its translation: CASSEGQGAGKLFF. Full variable domain (rest looked up from reference TRBV9 and TRBJ1-4): DSGVTQTPKHLITATGQRVTLRCSPRSGDLSVYWYQQSLDQGLQFLIQYYNGEERAKGNILERFSAQQFPDLHSELNLSSLELGDSALYFCASSEGQGAGKLFFGSGTQLSVL.

In the case of this clone: Germline is not matched at one junction end, which may reflect a read error. The rearrangement uses TRBV7-9 and TRBJ2-1, with D unclear. The CDR3 sequence is 12 residues long. Germline CDR1 SEHNR, CDR2 FQNEAQ (reference sequence). The CDR3 sequence is CSSSPGRDEQFF. The CDR3 DNA follows: TGTTCCAGCAGCCCTGGGCGAGATGAGCAGTTCTTC.

This chain uses TRBV9 with TRBJ1-1; possibly TRBD1 for D (5 bases). The V gene's germline CDR1 is SGDLS and CDR2 YYNGEE. Trimming removed 0 bases at V and 2 bases at J, with 8 bases between. The CDR3 spans 14 residues. The DNA for the CDR3 is TGTGCCAGCAGCGTAGTGGACACTAACACTGAAGCTTTCTTT. It is translated as CASSVVDTNTEAFF.